This TCR beta chain was sequenced for a study of blood T cell repertoires in COVID-19. The CDR3 totals 15 residues. Losses at the gene ends were 6 bases for V and 1 base for J; bases not matched to a gene: 7. Germline V CDR1 and CDR2: ENHRY, SYGVKD. The assay was immunoSEQ multiplex PCR, and TCRdb's table has in-frame clones only and misses some. The sample lists approximately 170,000 clones; around 85% were seen once. The V call is TRBV10-3, the J call TRBJ2-7, with TRBD1 matching over 9 bases. The clonotype originates from a man older than 75 with COVID-19, enrolled during active disease. Input material: peripheral blood. CDR3 protein: CAIRTGTGPSYEQYF. In DNA form, the CDR3 reads TGTGCCATCAGAACCGGGACAGGGCCATCCTACGAGCAGTACTTC.